Shown below are 15 T cell receptor beta chains from a single sample sequenced in a study of blood T cell repertoires in COVID-19. Using immunoSEQ multiplex PCR, the repertoire was profiled, and TCRdb retains in-frame clones only, with some absent. The sample contains approximately 60,000 clones, more than 75% of which appear only once. The specimen sequenced was peripheral blood. These receptors all stem from a middle-aged man with active COVID-19.

The V and J genes are TRBV7-8 and TRBJ2-5; 7 bases map to TRBD1. Germline CDR1 reads SGHVS; CDR2 reads FQNEAQ. V lost 5 bases, J lost 1 base, and 7 bases stayed unmatched. The CDR3 extends over 15 amino acids. The CDR3 spells CASSPRTGSQETQYF. The CDR3 coding sequence is TGTGCCAGCAGCCCCAGGACAGGTAGCCAAGAGACCCAGTACTTC.

This chain connects TRBV6-4 to TRBJ2-3; 9 bases match TRBD1. The CDR3 consists of 14 residues. Germline loops: CDR1 MRHNA, CDR2 SNTAGT. Losses at the gene ends were 8 bases for V and 2 bases for J; bases not matched to a gene: 5. CDR3 loop: CASSPQGATDTQYF. The DNA for the CDR3 is TGTGCCAGCTCTCCACAGGGGGCCACAGATACGCAGTATTTT.

This clone was observed once. The V call is TRBV7-4, the J call TRBJ2-7, with 7 bases matching TRBD2. The CDR3 contains 16 residues. The V gene's germline CDR1 is SGHVT and CDR2 SQSDAQ. J lost 1 base, V lost 11 bases, and 17 bases had no gene match. The CDR3 here is CAPPRDRGDSSYEQYF. The CDR3 DNA reads TGTGCCCCCCCAAGGGACCGGGGGGACTCATCCTACGAGCAGTACTTC.

V is TRBV5-8 and J is TRBJ2-7; TRBD2 agrees at 14 bases. J lost 7 bases, V lost 3 bases, and 6 bases had no gene match. Germline lookup yields CDR1 SGHTS and CDR2 YDEGEE. The CDR3 spans 15 residues. The CDR3 protein is CASSYGLAGGEEQYF. The CDR3 coding sequence is TGTGCCAGCAGCTACGGACTAGCGGGAGGAGAAGAGCAGTACTTC.

The chain couples TRBV6-5 to TRBJ2-3; TRBD1 might be the D (5 bases). Germline values: CDR1 MNHEY, CDR2 SVGAGI. The CDR3 runs to 13 residues. V dropped 8 bases and J dropped 0 bases, with 9 bases sitting between them. DNA of the CDR3: TGTGCCAGCCGGACAACTAGCACAGATACGCAGTATTTT. Translating gives CASRTTSTDTQYF.

The V call is TRBV24-1, the J call TRBJ2-1; 10 nucleotides agree with TRBD2. Germline trimming cut 6 bases from V and 12 bases from J; bases unmatched to any gene: 7. Per germline, CDR1 KGHDR and CDR2 SFDVKD. The CDR3 runs 13 residues. In DNA, the CDR3 is TGTGCCACCAGTTTGGATAGCGGGAGGCCGCAGTTCTTC. Amino acids: CATSLDSGRPQFF.

The chain is built from TRBV6-2 or TRBV6-3 and TRBJ2-1; D is ambiguous. Trimming took off 6 bases at V and 4 bases at J, with 16 bases between the two ends. Germline V gives CDR1 MNHEY, CDR2 SVGEGT. This CDR3 has 15 residues. The CDR3 region has the DNA TGTGCCAGCAGCCCAAGCGCCGCTCCTTACAATGAGCAGTTCTTC. The encoded protein is CASSPSAAPYNEQFF.

This clone came up a few times. This chain uses TRBV5-1 with TRBJ1-4, with 9 bases identical to TRBD1. The V gene end was trimmed by 0 bases and the J gene end by 13 bases; junction bases not matched to a gene: 4. There are 13 residues in the CDR3. Germline V gives CDR1 SGHRS, CDR2 YFSETQ. Here the CDR3 DNA reads TGCGCCAGCAGCTTGGTAGGGACAGGGATACTGTTTTTT. As protein: CASSLVGTGILFF.

This clone has only one observation. The chain has TRBV9 and TRBJ2-3; TRBD2 aligns across 9 bases. Germline V gene sequence: CDR1 SGDLS, CDR2 YYNGEE. There are 15 residues in the CDR3. The V and J ends lost 10 bases and 5 bases, in that order; junction bases with no gene match: 14. The CDR3 nucleotides read TGTGCCCCCCTCCCCGCTAGCGGGGAAGAAGATACGCAGTATTTT. Protein: CAPLPASGEEDTQYF.

The chain combines TRBV7-9 with TRBJ2-3; TRBD2 might be the D (6 bases). CDR1 and CDR2 (germline): SEHNR, FQNEAQ (reference sequence). The CDR3 length is 15 residues. With 5 bases removed from V and 4 bases from J, the gap between germline ends came to 16 bases. The CDR3 coding sequence is TGTGCCAGCAGCCACCACACCGGCGGGGCAGATACGCAGTATTTT. Its translation: CASSHHTGGADTQYF.

The chain carries TRBV24-1 and TRBJ1-2; 7 nucleotides line up with TRBD1. Germline loops: CDR1 KGHDR, CDR2 SFDVKD. This CDR3 is built from 14 residues. The V gene end was trimmed by 3 bases and the J gene end by 5 bases; junction bases not matched to a gene: 5. The CDR3: CATSDAGTEYGYTF. The CDR3 nucleotides are TGTGCCACCAGTGATGCCGGGACAGAGTATGGCTACACCTTC.

This chain's CDR3 is CASSLDRGQEQYF. CDR3 sequence (DNA): TGTGCCAGCTCATTGGACAGGGGGCAAGAGCAGTACTTC. This sequence joins TRBV18 and TRBJ2-7; 11 bases fit TRBD1. The CDR3 consists of 13 residues. Germline lookup yields CDR1 KGHSH and CDR2 LQKENI. The trim removed 5 bases at V and 7 bases at J, leaving 4 bases unmatched. The full variable domain, completed using reference TRBV18 and TRBJ2-7, is NAGVMQNPRHLVRRRGQEARLRCSPMKGHSHVYWYRQLPEEGLKFMVYLQKENIIDESGMPKERFSAEFPKEGPSILRIQQVVRGDSAAYFCASSLDRGQEQYFGPGTRLTVT.

This chain joins TRBV7-9 and TRBJ1-4; tentative D call: TRBD1 (6 bases). This CDR3 spans 16 amino acids. CDR1 is SEHNR, CDR2 FQNEAQ, per germline (reference sequence). The ends were cut back, 5 bases at V and 0 bases at J, with 13 bases in the middle. The CDR3 is CASSHKGQSTNEKLFF. The CDR3 coding sequence is TGTGCCAGCAGCCACAAAGGACAGTCAACTAATGAAAAACTGTTTTTT.

This clone came up once. The chain uses TRBV24-1 and TRBJ2-1; 11 bases match TRBD2. The CDR3 runs to 17 residues. V gave up 3 bases and J gave up 5 bases; unmatched junction bases: 8. Germline CDR1 is KGHDR and CDR2 is SFDVKD. CDR3 DNA sequence: TGTGCCACCAGTGATCGCCGACTAGCGGGAAAACACAATGAGCAGTTCTTC. The encoded protein is CATSDRRLAGKHNEQFF.

V usage is TRBV5-4 and J usage is TRBJ2-4, with D maybe TRBD1 (6 bases). Trimming removed 4 bases at V and 4 bases at J, with 9 bases between. Germline assignment: CDR1 SGHNT and CDR2 YYREEE (reference sequence). This CDR3 is built from 13 residues. The CDR3 spells CASSARGKNIQYF. The CDR3 DNA reads TGTGCCAGCAGCGCCAGGGGAAAAAACATTCAGTACTTC.